One sample yielded the 27 T cell receptor beta chains listed below, sequenced in a study of cytotoxic CD8 clonotypes in ibrutinib-treated CLL (dated by TCRdb to about 2021). Libraries were made using the immunoSEQ multiplex PCR assay. TCRdb stores this immuneACCESS table with in-frame sequences only. Part of the clones is absent; in the studies checked, under half of the shortfall reflects unresolved V genes, and no reason is known for the rest. The table for this sample lists more than 200,000 clones; approximately 70% of them were counted only once. The ten largest clones take up about 6% of the sample. The time point label, read with the paper, signifies: about a year on ibrutinib. The sequencing used PBMCs, collected after 12 months of ibrutinib treatment. The origin of the receptors is a human donor with chronic lymphocytic leukemia.

This clone has just a few counts. The J gene is TRBJ1-5, the V gene TRBV6-5; weak D call: TRBD1 (6 bases). CDR1 is MNHEY and CDR2 is SVGAGI in the germline V gene. The CDR3 consists of 15 residues. The germline V and J ends were trimmed by 6 bases and 4 bases, with 16 bases remaining between them. The CDR3 spells CASRPRGQRNQPQHF. The CDR3 DNA follows: TGTGCCAGCAGACCCCGAGGACAGAGAAATCAGCCCCAGCATTTT.

The gene calls are TRBV4-3 and TRBJ2-1; D not certain. This CDR3 spans 13 amino acids. V dropped 1 base and J dropped 9 bases, with 10 bases sitting between them. Germline V gives CDR1 LGHNA, CDR2 YSLEER. This CDR3 reads CASSQGGSGEQFF. The CDR3 DNA sequence: TGCGCCAGCAGCCAAGGCGGTTCAGGTGAGCAGTTCTTC.

This clone was detected only a few times. The chain has TRBV7-2 and TRBJ1-2; the D gene is possibly TRBD1 (6 bases). CDR1 and CDR2 (germline): SGHTA, FQGNSA. The CDR3 extends over 13 amino acids. Trimming took 5 bases from V and 8 from J, leaving 15 bases between them. The DNA for the CDR3 is TGTGCCAGCAGCAACTATACAGGGAAAGGCTACACCTTC. Its protein product is CASSNYTGKGYTF.

V usage is TRBV18 and J usage is TRBJ2-6; D ambiguous. Trimming cost V 3 bases and J 0 bases, with 15 bases left between them. The CDR3 is 18 amino acids. Germline V gene sequence: CDR1 KGHSH, CDR2 LQKENI. In DNA, the CDR3 is TGTGCCAGCTCACCGGGTGCAGCGACCATCTCTGGGGCCAACGTCCTGACTTTC. It is translated as CASSPGAATISGANVLTF. The complete variable domain, with remaining parts taken from reference TRBV18 and TRBJ2-6, reads NAGVMQNPRHLVRRRGQEARLRCSPMKGHSHVYWYRQLPEEGLKFMVYLQKENIIDESGMPKERFSAEFPKEGPSILRIQQVVRGDSAAYFCASSPGAATISGANVLTFGAGSRLTVL.

This clone was observed a handful of times. The J gene is TRBJ2-1, the V gene TRBV7-3, with D possibly being TRBD1 or TRBD2 (5 bases each). Germline CDR1 and CDR2: SGHTA and FQGTGA. This CDR3 is 14 amino acids long. The germline V and J ends were trimmed by 5 bases and 6 bases, with 14 bases remaining between them. CDR3 sequence reads: CASSPRDRRNEQFF. The DNA for the CDR3 is TGTGCCAGCAGCCCTCGGGACCGCCGCAATGAGCAGTTCTTC.

This chain connects TRBV9 to TRBJ2-3; D is perhaps TRBD1 (6 bases). V lost 3 bases, J lost 0 bases, and 11 bases lay in between. This CDR3 is 15 amino acids long. Germline CDR1 reads SGDLS; CDR2 reads YYNGEE. CDR3 bases: TGTGCCAGCAGCGCAGGACAGCCTAGCACAGATACGCAGTATTTT. It yields the protein CASSAGQPSTDTQYF.

This chain connects TRBV30 to TRBJ1-1; D unresolved. Germline CDR1 is GTSNPN and CDR2 is SVGIG (reference sequence). V was pared by 5 bases and J by 6 bases, with 19 bases between. The CDR3 spans 14 residues. The CDR3 nucleotides read TGTGCCTGGGGATCAACGAAAACGGCCGCTGAAGCTTTCTTT. This sequence encodes CAWGSTKTAAEAFF.

This chain joins TRBV29-1 and TRBJ2-2; TRBD1 matches 7 bases. Germline V gene data show CDR1 as SQVTM and CDR2 as ANQGSEA. The CDR3 consists of 14 residues. Germline trimming cut 4 bases from V and 2 bases from J; bases unmatched to any gene: 4. CDR3 sequence: CSVARGPNTGELFF. CDR3 sequence (DNA): TGCAGCGTTGCAAGGGGGCCCAACACCGGGGAGCTGTTTTTT.

This clone was seen a handful of times. This rearrangement joins TRBV2 to TRBJ1-4, with 12 positions matching TRBD1. This CDR3 is built from 17 residues. With 6 bases clipped from V and 8 bases from J, the junction kept 13 bases outside the gene matches. CDR1 is SNHLY and CDR2 is FYNNEI in the germline V gene. The CDR3 region has the DNA TGTGCCAGCAGCTTCCCCGGGACAGGGGGCGTGAAGGAAAAACTGTTTTTT. The encoded protein is CASSFPGTGGVKEKLFF.

The chain uses TRBV2 and TRBJ1-5; D call uncertain. V was pared by 6 bases and J by 3 bases, with 6 bases between. CDR1 and CDR2 from the germline V gene are SNHLY and FYNNEI. The CDR3 extends over 12 amino acids. The CDR3 loop is CASSPTNQPQHF. As DNA, the CDR3 is TGTGCCAGCAGCCCTACCAATCAGCCCCAGCATTTT. Variable domain in full (rest from reference TRBV2 and TRBJ1-5): EPEVTQTPSHQVTQMGQEVILRCVPISNHLYFYWYRQILGQKVEFLVSFYNNEISEKSEIFDDQFSVERPDGSNFTLKIRSTKLEDSAMYFCASSPTNQPQHFGDGTRLSIL.

A few counts support this clone. The rearrangement joins TRBV6-5 to TRBJ1-3; no clear D gene. V was pared by 2 bases and J by 0 bases, with 8 bases between. The CDR3 covers 15 residues. Germline-derived CDR1 and CDR2 are MNHEY and SVGAGI. The CDR3 spells CASSYARSSGNTIYF. The CDR3 DNA reads as TGTGCCAGCAGTTACGCGAGAAGCTCTGGAAACACCATATATTTT.

This clone has just one count. This chain links TRBV29-1 with TRBJ2-7; D uncertain. Germline V lookup: CDR1 SQVTM, CDR2 ANQGSEA. The CDR3 spans 16 residues. The V end lost 4 bases, the J end lost 7 bases, and 26 bases lay between the germline ends. CDR3 in amino acids: CSVVGKGKLGPGEQYF. The CDR3 DNA reads as TGCAGCGTTGTAGGGAAAGGGAAGCTCGGCCCCGGGGAGCAGTACTTC.

This chain connects TRBV6-1 to TRBJ2-3; possibly TRBD1 for D (6 bases). This CDR3 contains 18 residues. The V gene's germline CDR1 is MNHNS and CDR2 SASEGT. Trimming cost V 0 bases and J 2 bases, with 18 bases left between them. CDR3 region: CASSEAWPYRALTDTQYF. The CDR3 bases are TGTGCCAGCAGTGAAGCTTGGCCGTACAGGGCGCTCACAGATACGCAGTATTTT.

A few counts support this clone. The V and J genes are TRBV30 and TRBJ1-1; possibly TRBD1 for D (6 bases). This CDR3 has 15 amino acids. V was pared by 1 base and J by 0 bases, with 12 bases between. Germline loops: CDR1 GTSNPN, CDR2 SVGIG (reference sequence). The CDR3 coding sequence is TGTGCCTGGAGTGCCGTCGGACAGTTGAACACTGAAGCTTTCTTT. Amino acids: CAWSAVGQLNTEAFF.

The rearrangement uses TRBV5-1 and TRBJ2-5; TRBD1 matches 7 bases. J lost 0 bases, V lost 3 bases, and 11 bases had no gene match. The CDR3 totals 17 residues. Germline V CDR1 and CDR2: SGHRS, YFSETQ. The chain's CDR3 is CASSSRPDRRYQETQYF. CDR3 coding DNA: TGCGCCAGCAGCTCGAGGCCGGACAGGAGGTACCAAGAGACCCAGTACTTC.

This sequence joins TRBV6-6 and TRBJ1-2; 8 bases are shared with TRBD1. CDR3 size: 14 residues. J gave up 4 bases and V 0 bases, and 1 base lay outside the gene matches. Germline lookup yields CDR1 MNHNY and CDR2 SVGAGI (reference sequence). CDR3: CASSYSGQGYGYTF. In nucleotides, the CDR3 is TGTGCCAGCAGTTACTCCGGACAGGGCTATGGCTACACCTTC.

This chain uses TRBV18 with TRBJ2-1; either TRBD1 or TRBD2 may fit D (5 bases each). Trimming removed 3 bases from V and 7 bases from J, with 22 bases in between. The V gene's germline CDR1 is KGHSH and CDR2 LQKENI. This CDR3 comprises 17 residues. For the CDR3, the DNA is TGTGCCAGCTCACCCCCGTTAGGGGACGGTAAGAGGAATGAGCAGTTCTTC. Amino acid sequence: CASSPPLGDGKRNEQFF.

This clone was detected a few times. The gene calls are TRBV5-6 and TRBJ1-2, with D possibly TRBD1 on 6 matching bases. The CDR3 sequence is 12 residues long. Germline V gives CDR1 SGHDT, CDR2 YYEEEE. V lost 2 bases and J lost 7, with 9 bases in between. Written as DNA, the CDR3 is TGTGCCAGCAGCTTTAGGGGGGCTGGCTACACCTTC. Translating gives CASSFRGAGYTF.

The chain combines TRBV9 with TRBJ2-5, with 8 positions matching TRBD2. V gave up 4 bases and J gave up 5 bases; unmatched junction bases: 13. CDR1 is SGDLS, CDR2 YYNGEE, per germline. CDR3 length: 16 amino acids. CDR3 sequence reads: CASSPAPSGSLETQYF. The CDR3 DNA is TGTGCCAGCAGCCCAGCGCCGAGCGGGAGTCTGGAGACCCAGTACTTC. Filled out from reference TRBV9 and TRBJ2-5, the complete variable domain reads DSGVTQTPKHLITATGQRVTLRCSPRSGDLSVYWYQQSLDQGLQFLIQYYNGEERAKGNILERFSAQQFPDLHSELNLSSLELGDSALYFCASSPAPSGSLETQYFGPGTRLLVL.

The rearrangement uses TRBV30 and TRBJ2-7; 8 bases align to TRBD1. V lost 5 bases and J lost 2; bases outside the gene matches: 5. Per the germline V gene, CDR1 is GTSNPN and CDR2 is SVGIG (reference sequence). This CDR3 region has 13 residues. The CDR3 DNA follows: TGTGCCTGGTGTTCAGGGGGCGCCTACGAGCAGTACTTC. Translated: CAWCSGGAYEQYF.

The chain recombines TRBV27 with TRBJ1-4, with TRBD1 matching over 9 bases. The CDR3 is 14 amino acids. After removal of 1 base from V and 8 bases from J, the junction contained 2 bases not matched to a gene. Germline V gene sequence: CDR1 MNHEY, CDR2 SMNVEV (reference sequence). The DNA for the CDR3 is TGTGCCAGCAGTTTATTGGGGACAGGGGAAAAACTGTTTTTT. It encodes CASSLLGTGEKLFF.

The V and J genes are TRBV7-3 and TRBJ2-1; 12 bases line up with TRBD2. CDR3 length: 19 residues. Germline V gene lookup returns CDR1 SGHTA and CDR2 FQGTGA. J gave up 6 bases and V 5 bases, and 17 bases lay outside the gene matches. This CDR3 reads CASSRLPGTSGRPSNEQFF. CDR3 bases: TGTGCCAGCAGCCGTCTCCCCGGGACTAGCGGGCGTCCCTCCAATGAGCAGTTCTTC.

V usage is TRBV19 and J usage is TRBJ1-1; TRBD1 matches at 7 bases. CDR3 length equals 14 residues. V lost 9 bases, J lost 1 base, and 8 bases stayed unmatched. Looked up from germline, CDR1 is LNHDA and CDR2 is SQIVND (reference sequence). The CDR3 DNA reads as TGTGCCAGCCAGAGACAGGGTGGGAACACTGAAGCTTTCTTT. Amino acids: CASQRQGGNTEAFF. Full variable domain (remainder filled in from reference TRBV19 and TRBJ1-1): DGGITQSPKYLFRKEGQNVTLSCEQNLNHDAMYWYRQDPGQGLRLIYYSQIVNDFQKGDIAEGYSVSREKKESFPLTVTSAQKNPTAFYLCASQRQGGNTEAFFGQGTRLTVV.

The rearrangement uses TRBV27 and TRBJ2-1; a possible D gene is TRBD2 (6 bases). Trimming removed 5 bases from V and 3 bases from J, with 14 bases in between. The CDR3 covers 15 residues. Germline CDR1 is MNHEY and CDR2 is SMNVEV (reference sequence). The chain's CDR3 is CASSSLGGGYNEQFF. The CDR3 DNA follows: TGTGCCAGCAGTAGCCTGGGGGGAGGCTACAATGAGCAGTTCTTC.

The V call is TRBV30, the J call TRBJ2-7; D remains ambiguous. The CDR3 has 11 amino acids. The germline V gene has CDR1 GTSNPN and CDR2 SVGIG (reference sequence). V lost 3 bases to trimming and J lost 3 bases, with 6 bases between them. The CDR3 spells CAWRALYEQYF. Written as DNA, the CDR3 is TGTGCCTGGAGAGCTCTCTACGAGCAGTACTTC.

This clone was detected only a few times. The chain recombines TRBV6-4 with TRBJ1-1, with TRBD1 matching 10 bases. Trimming took 2 bases from V and 6 from J; bases not matched to a gene: 0. Germline loops: CDR1 MRHNA, CDR2 SNTAGT. The CDR3 sequence is 13 residues long. CDR3 DNA sequence: TGTGCCAGCAGTGACGGGACAGGGGCTGAAGCTTTCTTT. Translated, it gives CASSDGTGAEAFF.

A few counts support this clone. The chain joins TRBV5-6 to TRBJ2-1; D gene uncertain. The V end lost 0 bases, the J end lost 7 bases, and 5 bases lay between the germline ends. Germline lookup yields CDR1 SGHDT and CDR2 YYEEEE. The CDR3 length is 12 residues. The CDR3 spells CASSLGRNEQFF. For the CDR3, the DNA is TGTGCCAGCAGCTTGGGACGAAATGAGCAGTTCTTC.